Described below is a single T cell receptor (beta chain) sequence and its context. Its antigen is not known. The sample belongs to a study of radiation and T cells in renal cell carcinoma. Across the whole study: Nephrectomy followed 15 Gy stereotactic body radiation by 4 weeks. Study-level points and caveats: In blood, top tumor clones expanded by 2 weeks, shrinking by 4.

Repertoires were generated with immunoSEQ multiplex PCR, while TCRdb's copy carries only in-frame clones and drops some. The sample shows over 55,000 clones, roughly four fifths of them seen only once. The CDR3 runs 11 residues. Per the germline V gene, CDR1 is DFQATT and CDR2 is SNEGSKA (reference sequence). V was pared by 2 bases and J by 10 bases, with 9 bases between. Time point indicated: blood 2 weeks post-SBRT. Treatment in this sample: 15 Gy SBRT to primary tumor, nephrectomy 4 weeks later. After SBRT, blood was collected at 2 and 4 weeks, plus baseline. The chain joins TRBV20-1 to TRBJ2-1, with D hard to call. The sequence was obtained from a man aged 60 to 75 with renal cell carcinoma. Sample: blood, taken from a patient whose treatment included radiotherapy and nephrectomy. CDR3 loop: CSARTTYEQFF. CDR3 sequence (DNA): TGCAGTGCTAGAACTACATACGAGCAGTTCTTC.